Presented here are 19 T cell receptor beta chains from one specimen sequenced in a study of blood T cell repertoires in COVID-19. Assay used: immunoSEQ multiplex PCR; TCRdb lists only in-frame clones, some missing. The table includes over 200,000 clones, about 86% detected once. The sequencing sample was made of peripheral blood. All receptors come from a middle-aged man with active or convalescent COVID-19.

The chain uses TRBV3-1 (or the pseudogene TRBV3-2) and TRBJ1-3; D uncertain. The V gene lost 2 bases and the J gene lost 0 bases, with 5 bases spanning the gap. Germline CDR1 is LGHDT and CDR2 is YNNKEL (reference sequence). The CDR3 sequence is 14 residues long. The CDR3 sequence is CASSQFGSGNTIYF. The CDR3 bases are TGTGCCAGCAGCCAATTCGGCTCTGGAAACACCATATATTTT.

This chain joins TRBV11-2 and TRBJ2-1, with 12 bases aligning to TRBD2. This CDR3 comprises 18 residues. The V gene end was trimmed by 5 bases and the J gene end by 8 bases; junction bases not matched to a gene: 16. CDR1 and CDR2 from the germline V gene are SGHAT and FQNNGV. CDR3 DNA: TGTGCCAGCAGCCCAGGGGGGCGACTAGCGGGGGCCAGGGATGAGCAGTTCTTC. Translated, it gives CASSPGGRLAGARDEQFF. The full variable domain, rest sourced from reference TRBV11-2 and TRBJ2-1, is EAGVAQSPRYKIIEKRQSVAFWCNPISGHATLYWYQQILGQGPKLLIQFQNNGVVDDSQLPKDRFSAERLKGVDSTLKIQPAKLEDSAVYLCASSPGGRLAGARDEQFFGPGTRLTVL.

The CDR3 sequence: CASSYSPGQGVWNTEAFF. The CDR3 bases are TGTGCCAGCAGTTACTCGCCCGGACAGGGGGTATGGAACACTGAAGCTTTCTTT. The chain links TRBV6-2 or TRBV6-3 to TRBJ1-1; 10 bases match TRBD1. V was pared by 0 bases and J by 1 base, with 8 bases of the junction left unmatched. Germline CDR1 and CDR2: MNHEY and SVGEGT. CDR3 length: 18 amino acids.

In DNA form, the CDR3 reads TGTGCCAGCAGCACGACTAGCGGGGGGCTCTATAGCACAGATACGCAGTATTTT. Translating gives CASSTTSGGLYSTDTQYF. This chain links TRBV7-9 with TRBJ2-3, with 13 nucleotides matching TRBD2. CDR3 length: 18 residues. Germline V gene data show CDR1 as SEHNR and CDR2 as FQNEAQ (reference sequence). The J segment lost 0 bases and the V segment lost 5 bases, leaving 8 bases of the junction unmatched.

Written as DNA, the CDR3 is TGTGCCAGCAGTTACTCACAGGGTTCGGGTGGCTACACCTTC. It codes for CASSYSQGSGGYTF. The chain joins TRBV6-5 to TRBJ1-2, with D maybe TRBD1 (6 bases). CDR1 is MNHEY and CDR2 is SVGAGI in the germline V gene. This CDR3 is 14 amino acids long. Trimming took off 0 bases at V and 7 bases at J, with 12 bases between the two ends.

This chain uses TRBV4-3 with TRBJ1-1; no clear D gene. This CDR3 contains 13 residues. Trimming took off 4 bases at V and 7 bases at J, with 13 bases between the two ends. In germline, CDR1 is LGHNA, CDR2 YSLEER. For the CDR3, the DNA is TGCGCCAGCAGCCCACTCGATTCGGGTGAAGCTTTCTTT. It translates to CASSPLDSGEAFF.

The CDR3 spells CASSSPGKDYEQYF. In DNA, the CDR3 is TGTGCCAGCAGTTCCCCCGGGAAGGACTACGAGCAGTACTTC. The chain has TRBV28 and TRBJ2-7; D is perhaps TRBD2 (5 bases). Germline values: CDR1 MDHEN, CDR2 SYDVKM. This CDR3 region has 14 residues. Between the trimmed V and J ends, which lost 4 bases and 3 bases, there was a span of 13 bases. The full variable domain, with the rest looked up from reference TRBV28 and TRBJ2-7, is DVKVTQSSRYLVKRTGEKVFLECVQDMDHENMFWYRQDPGLGLRLIYFSYDVKMKEKGDIPEGYSVSREKKERFSLILESASTNQTSMYLCASSSPGKDYEQYFGPGTRLTVT.

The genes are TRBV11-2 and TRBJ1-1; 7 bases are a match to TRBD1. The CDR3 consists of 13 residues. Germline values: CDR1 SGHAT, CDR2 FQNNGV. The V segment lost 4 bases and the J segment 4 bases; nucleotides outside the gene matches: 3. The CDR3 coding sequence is TGTGCCAGCAGCTCGACAGGGCCCACTGAAGCTTTCTTT. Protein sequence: CASSSTGPTEAFF.

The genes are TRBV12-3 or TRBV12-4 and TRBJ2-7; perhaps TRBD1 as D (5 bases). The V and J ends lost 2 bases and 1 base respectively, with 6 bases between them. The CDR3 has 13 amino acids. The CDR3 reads CASSLRQSYEQYF. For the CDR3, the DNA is TGTGCCAGCAGTTTAAGACAGTCCTACGAGCAGTACTTC.

This chain's CDR3 is CASIPGGSVRAGELFF. The CDR3, as DNA: TGTGCCAGCATCCCGGGGGGCAGCGTTAGGGCCGGGGAGCTGTTTTTT. V is TRBV28 and J is TRBJ2-2; D is perhaps TRBD2 (7 bases). V was shortened by 7 bases and J by 6 bases, with 21 bases between the two germline ends. The CDR3 is 16 amino acids. CDR1 and CDR2 (germline): MDHEN, SYDVKM.

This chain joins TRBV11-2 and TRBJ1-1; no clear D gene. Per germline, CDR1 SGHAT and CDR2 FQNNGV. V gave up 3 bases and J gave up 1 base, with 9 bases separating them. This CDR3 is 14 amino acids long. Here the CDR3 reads CASSLNSGNTEAFF. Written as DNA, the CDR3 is TGTGCCAGCAGCTTGAACTCGGGGAACACTGAAGCTTTCTTT.

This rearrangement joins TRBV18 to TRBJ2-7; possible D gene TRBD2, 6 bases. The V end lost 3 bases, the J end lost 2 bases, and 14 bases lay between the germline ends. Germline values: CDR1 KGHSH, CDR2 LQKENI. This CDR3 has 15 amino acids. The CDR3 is CASSPLGGQTYEQYF. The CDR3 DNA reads TGTGCCAGCTCACCTCTCGGGGGTCAGACCTACGAGCAGTACTTC.

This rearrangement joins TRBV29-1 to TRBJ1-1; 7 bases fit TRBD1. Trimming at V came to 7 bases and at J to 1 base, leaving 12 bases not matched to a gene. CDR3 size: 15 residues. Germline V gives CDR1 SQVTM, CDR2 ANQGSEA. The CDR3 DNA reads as TGCAGCGGGTTGGCCCCAGGGGGGTCGAACACTGAAGCTTTCTTT. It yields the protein CSGLAPGGSNTEAFF.

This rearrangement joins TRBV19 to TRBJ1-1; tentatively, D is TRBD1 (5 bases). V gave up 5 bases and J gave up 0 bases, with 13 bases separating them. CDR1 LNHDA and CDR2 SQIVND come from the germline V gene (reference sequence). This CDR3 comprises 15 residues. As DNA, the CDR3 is TGTGCCAGTAGTTTTACACAGGACATGAACACTGAAGCTTTCTTT. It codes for CASSFTQDMNTEAFF.

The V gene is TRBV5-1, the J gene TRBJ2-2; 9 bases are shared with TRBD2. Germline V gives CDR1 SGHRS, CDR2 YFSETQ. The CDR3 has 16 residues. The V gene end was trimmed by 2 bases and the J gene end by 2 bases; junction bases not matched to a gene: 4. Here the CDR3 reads CASSLQGLANTGELFF. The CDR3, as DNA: TGCGCCAGCAGCTTACAGGGACTAGCCAACACCGGGGAGCTGTTTTTT.

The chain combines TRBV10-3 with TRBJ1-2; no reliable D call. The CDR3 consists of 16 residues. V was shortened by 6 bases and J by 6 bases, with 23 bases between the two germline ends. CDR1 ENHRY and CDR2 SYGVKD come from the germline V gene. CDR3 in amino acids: CAISGSSQVHKDGYTF. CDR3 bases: TGTGCCATCAGCGGTTCTTCGCAGGTTCATAAGGATGGCTACACCTTC.

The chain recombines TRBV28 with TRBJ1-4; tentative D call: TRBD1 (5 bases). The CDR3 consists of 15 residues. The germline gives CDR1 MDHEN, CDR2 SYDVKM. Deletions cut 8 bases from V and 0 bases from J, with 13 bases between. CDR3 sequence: CASCSDRSTNEKLFF. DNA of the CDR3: TGTGCCAGCTGTTCCGACAGATCAACTAATGAAAAACTGTTTTTT.

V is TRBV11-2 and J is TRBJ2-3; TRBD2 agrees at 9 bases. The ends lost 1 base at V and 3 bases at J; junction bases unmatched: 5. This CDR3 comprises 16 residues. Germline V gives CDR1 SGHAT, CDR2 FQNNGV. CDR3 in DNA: TGTGCCAGCAGCTTAGGAGGGCGGGGGGGGACAGATACGCAGTATTTT. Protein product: CASSLGGRGGTDTQYF.

DNA for the CDR3: TGCGCCAGCAGACCAACCGGGACAGGGCCCTACGAGCAGTACTTC. This encodes CASRPTGTGPYEQYF. The chain uses TRBV5-1 and TRBJ2-7, with 9 bases that match TRBD1. Germline V gives CDR1 SGHRS, CDR2 YFSETQ. Trimming removed 5 bases from V and 2 bases from J; junction bases left unmatched: 8. The CDR3 totals 15 residues.